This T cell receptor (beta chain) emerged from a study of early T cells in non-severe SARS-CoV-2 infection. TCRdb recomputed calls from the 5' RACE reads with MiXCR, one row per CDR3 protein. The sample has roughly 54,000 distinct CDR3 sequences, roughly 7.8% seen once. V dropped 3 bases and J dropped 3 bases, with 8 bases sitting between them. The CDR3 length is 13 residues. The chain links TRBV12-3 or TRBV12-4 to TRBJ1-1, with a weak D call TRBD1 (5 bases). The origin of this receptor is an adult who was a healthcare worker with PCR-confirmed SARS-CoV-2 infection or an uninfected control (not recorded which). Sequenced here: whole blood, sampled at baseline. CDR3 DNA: TGTGCCAGCAGTTTTACGGGGGACACTGAAGCTTTCTTT. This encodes CASSFTGDTEAFF.